The 18 T cell receptor beta chains below were found in one sample sequenced in a study of identifying expanded T cells in peripheral blood. Data came from immunoSEQ multiplex PCR; TCRdb stores just in-frame clones and leaves some out. The sample consists of tens of thousands of clones, around nine tenths of them appearing once. Sequences were obtained from blood. The receptor source for this set is a person aged 18 to 69 in good health.

The genes are TRBV4-1 and TRBJ1-2; TRBD1 aligns across 7 bases. V was pared by 3 bases and J by 5 bases, with 9 bases of the junction left unmatched. The germline gives CDR1 MGHRA, CDR2 YSYEKL. The CDR3 is made up of 15 amino acids. The CDR3: CASSQPTGALYGYTF. In DNA, the CDR3 is TGCGCCAGCAGCCAGCCTACAGGGGCCCTATATGGCTACACCTTC.

The chain carries TRBV19 and TRBJ2-7, with 10 bases aligning to TRBD2. With V trimmed by 4 bases and J by 2 bases, 2 bases remained unmatched. CDR1 and CDR2 from the germline V gene are LNHDA and SQIVND (reference sequence). This CDR3 spans 14 amino acids. The CDR3 is CASSRTSGTYEQYF. In DNA, the CDR3 is TGTGCCAGTAGTAGGACTAGCGGAACCTACGAGCAGTACTTC. The complete variable domain, with remaining parts taken from reference TRBV19 and TRBJ2-7, reads DGGITQSPKYLFRKEGQNVTLSCEQNLNHDAMYWYRQDPGQGLRLIYYSQIVNDFQKGDIAEGYSVSREKKESFPLTVTSAQKNPTAFYLCASSRTSGTYEQYFGPGTRLTVT.

The gene calls are TRBV6-1 and TRBJ2-6, with D unresolved. The V gene's germline CDR1 is MNHNS and CDR2 SASEGT. The length of the CDR3 is 15 residues. The V end lost 0 bases, the J end lost 1 base, and 4 bases lay between the germline ends. CDR3 residues: CASSEASSGANVLTF. CDR3 DNA sequence: TGTGCCAGCAGTGAAGCCTCATCTGGGGCCAACGTCCTGACTTTC.

The chain joins TRBV18 to TRBJ2-5; D is ambiguous. The CDR3 sequence is 18 residues long. V was pared by 3 bases and J by 0 bases, with 20 bases between. Germline assignment: CDR1 KGHSH and CDR2 LQKENI. The CDR3: CASSPQASGPTYQETQYF. In nucleotides, the CDR3 is TGTGCCAGCTCACCCCAGGCCAGTGGGCCAACGTACCAAGAGACCCAGTACTTC.

The CDR3 coding sequence is TGCAGCGTTGAAGGGCGCACCGGGGAGCTGTTTTTT. Its translation is CSVEGRTGELFF. The chain combines TRBV29-1 with TRBJ2-2; the D is unclear. The CDR3 runs to 12 residues. Trimming left V 1 base short and J 4 bases short, with 4 bases between. Germline CDR1 SQVTM, CDR2 ANQGSEA.

V gene TRBV6-1 combines with J gene TRBJ2-1, with D possibly being TRBD1 or TRBD2 (5 bases each). CDR3 size: 14 residues. CDR1 MNHNS and CDR2 SASEGT come from the germline V gene. The V and J ends lost 8 bases and 9 bases respectively, with 20 bases between them. The CDR3 here is CASSPGSLYSEQFF. CDR3 coding DNA: TGTGCCAGCTCACCAGGGAGTCTGTATAGTGAGCAGTTCTTC.

The J gene is TRBJ2-7, the V gene TRBV5-8; TRBD2 matches at 10 bases. The CDR3 extends over 14 amino acids. The germline V gene encodes CDR1 SGHTS and CDR2 YDEGEE. With 4 bases clipped from V and 3 bases from J, the junction kept 4 bases outside the gene matches. CDR3: CASSRTSGNYEQYF. DNA of the CDR3: TGTGCCAGCAGCCGGACTAGCGGCAACTACGAGCAGTACTTC.

The gene calls are TRBV7-2 and TRBJ2-1; D might be TRBD2 (6 bases). Germline values: CDR1 SGHTA, CDR2 FQGNSA. The CDR3 has 15 amino acids. V was trimmed by 5 bases and J by 5 bases, leaving 16 bases between them. The CDR3 reads CASSPGTARNNEQFF. The CDR3 DNA is TGTGCCAGCAGCCCCGGGACTGCTAGGAACAATGAGCAGTTCTTC.

The rearrangement links TRBV7-9 to TRBJ2-5, with D maybe TRBD2 (5 bases). Trimming pared 4 bases from V and 13 bases from J, leaving 13 bases between. Germline values: CDR1 SEHNR, CDR2 FQNEAQ (reference sequence). CDR3 length: 11 amino acids. The CDR3 is CASSSDYGLYF. The CDR3 bases are TGTGCCAGCAGCTCTGACTATGGGTTGTACTTC.

J is TRBJ1-2 and V is TRBV10-2, with a tentative D call TRBD1 (5 bases). This CDR3 is 13 amino acids long. Germline CDR1 reads WSHSY; CDR2 reads SAAADI. V was trimmed by 7 bases and J by 2 bases, leaving 11 bases between them. The DNA for the CDR3 is TGCGCCAGCACCCAGGGACCGAACTATGGCTACACCTTC. Its translation: CASTQGPNYGYTF.

This chain links TRBV13 with TRBJ2-7, with D maybe TRBD1 (6 bases). The V gene's germline CDR1 is PRHDT and CDR2 FYEKMQ (reference sequence). V lost 2 bases to trimming and J lost 6 bases, with 20 bases between them. The CDR3 contains 16 residues. The CDR3 nucleotides are TGTGCCAGCAGCTTATGGGGGCCCGCCCTGGGACGCGAGCAGTACTTC. Its protein is CASSLWGPALGREQYF.

The rearrangement uses TRBV7-8 and TRBJ2-3; a possible D gene is TRBD2 (5 bases). This CDR3 contains 15 residues. Looked up from germline, CDR1 is SGHVS and CDR2 is FQNEAQ. V was trimmed by 8 bases and J by 3 bases, leaving 18 bases between them. CDR3 nucleotide sequence: TGTGCCAGCTTTGCCGGACTCGGTTGGACAGATACGCAGTATTTT. Translating it yields CASFAGLGWTDTQYF.

This chain joins TRBV11-3 and TRBJ2-3; 8 bases are shared with TRBD2. With 4 bases clipped from V and 4 bases from J, the junction kept 4 bases outside the gene matches. The CDR3 is made up of 14 amino acids. The V gene's germline CDR1 is SGHNT and CDR2 YENEEA. The CDR3 loop reads CASSSGLASDTQYF. CDR3 nucleotide sequence: TGTGCCAGCAGCTCAGGACTAGCCTCAGATACGCAGTATTTT.

This clone was recorded only once. Other DNA sequences from this sample encode an identical CDR3 as well. J is TRBJ2-7 and V is TRBV6-5; either TRBD1 or TRBD2 may supply D (5 bases each). The CDR3 is 15 amino acids. Trimming cost V 2 bases and J 0 bases, with 11 bases left between them. Germline assignment: CDR1 MNHEY and CDR2 SVGAGI. The CDR3 is CASSYGDGHSYEQYF. The CDR3 DNA reads as TGTGCCAGCAGTTACGGGGACGGCCACTCCTACGAGCAGTACTTC.

This rearrangement joins TRBV2 to TRBJ2-2, with D perhaps TRBD2 (6 bases). Trimming took 6 bases from V and 2 from J, leaving 19 bases between them. Germline CDR1 is SNHLY and CDR2 is FYNNEI. This CDR3 has 17 amino acids. DNA of the CDR3: TGTGCCAGCAGCAGGACTACGCCATCCGGTAACACCGGGGAGCTGTTTTTT. This sequence encodes CASSRTTPSGNTGELFF.

The CDR3 loop reads CASSPGPGQQETQYF. For the CDR3, the DNA is TGCGCCAGCAGCCCTGGCCCGGGACAGCAAGAGACCCAGTACTTC. The chain has TRBV4-1 and TRBJ2-5; 7 bases align to TRBD1. The CDR3 runs to 15 residues. Germline V lookup: CDR1 MGHRA, CDR2 YSYEKL. Germline trimming cut 4 bases from V and 2 bases from J; bases unmatched to any gene: 7.

The J gene is TRBJ2-3, the V gene TRBV2; no reliable D call. The ends were cut back, 10 bases at V and 0 bases at J, with 17 bases in the middle. The germline CDR1 and CDR2 sequences are SNHLY and FYNNEI. The CDR3 contains 15 residues. The CDR3 DNA reads TGTGCCATCCCGCGACTGGCCTTTAGCACAGATACGCAGTATTTT. This encodes CAIPRLAFSTDTQYF.

This sequence joins TRBV6-1 and TRBJ1-3; D possibly corresponds to TRBD1 (6 bases). The CDR3 runs to 14 residues. The germline V gene has CDR1 MNHNS and CDR2 SASEGT. Trimming shortened V by 5 bases and J by 0 bases, and 8 bases separated the two germline ends. CDR3 nucleotides: TGTGCCAGCAGTTCGACAGGCTCTGGAAACACCATATATTTT. This encodes CASSSTGSGNTIYF.